This T cell receptor beta chain is from a study of CD8+CD57+ T cells in acquired aplastic anemia. Study-level background: 3.2 ug was the average amount of DNA from sorted CD4+ and CD8+ cells.

This clonotype was found a few times. Its antigen is not known. Germline-derived CDR1 and CDR2 are SEHNR and FQNEAQ (reference sequence). Trimming took 1 base from V and 1 from J, leaving 7 bases between them. This CDR3 region has 14 residues. Study-wide points: Patients and controls shared twenty-nine CD8+ CDR3 sequences.

Patients chosen for sequencing had shown CD8+CD57+ cell expansion by flow cytometry. No therapy was given to patients before blood sampling. Using genomic DNA as the template, TCR beta VDJ and CDR3 profiling was carried out. TCRdb passed the reads through MiXCR, listing each CDR3 protein once. The sample includes more than 150,000 distinct CDR3 sequences, less than 50% of them seen just once. The genes are TRBV7-9 and TRBJ1-1, with D unresolved. Sequenced material: sorted CD4+, CD8+, or CD8+CD57+ T cells (not recorded which) from PBMCs. The TCR sequence derives from a human donor with aplastic anemia. The CDR3 here is CASSLGGANTEAFF. As DNA, the CDR3 is TGTGCCAGCAGCTTAGGGGGAGCGAACACTGAAGCTTTCTTT.